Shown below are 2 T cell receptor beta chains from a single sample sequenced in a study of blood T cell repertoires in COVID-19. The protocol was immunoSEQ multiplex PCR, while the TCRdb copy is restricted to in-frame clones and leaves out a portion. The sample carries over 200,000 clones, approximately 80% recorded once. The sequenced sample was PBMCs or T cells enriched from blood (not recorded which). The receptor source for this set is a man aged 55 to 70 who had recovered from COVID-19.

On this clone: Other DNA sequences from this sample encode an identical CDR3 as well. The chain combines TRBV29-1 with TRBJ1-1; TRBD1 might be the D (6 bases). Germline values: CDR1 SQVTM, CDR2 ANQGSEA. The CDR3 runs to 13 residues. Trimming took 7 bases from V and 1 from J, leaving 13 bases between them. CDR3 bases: TGCAGCGCCACCCCCAGGGGGAACACTGAAGCTTTCTTT. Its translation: CSATPRGNTEAFF.

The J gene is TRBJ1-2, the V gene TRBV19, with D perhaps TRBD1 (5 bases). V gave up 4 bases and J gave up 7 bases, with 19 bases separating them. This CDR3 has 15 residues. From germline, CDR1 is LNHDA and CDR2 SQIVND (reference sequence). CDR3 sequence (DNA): TGTGCCAGTAGTACTGAACAGGCTGGGTGGAGTGGCTACACCTTC. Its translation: CASSTEQAGWSGYTF. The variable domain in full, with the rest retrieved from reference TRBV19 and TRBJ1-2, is DGGITQSPKYLFRKEGQNVTLSCEQNLNHDAMYWYRQDPGQGLRLIYYSQIVNDFQKGDIAEGYSVSREKKESFPLTVTSAQKNPTAFYLCASSTEQAGWSGYTFGSGTRLTVV.